This paragraph covers one T cell receptor beta chain sequence. This clonotype was picked up many times. This clone's antigen is unknown. Base qualities are missing; no much larger clone stands one base away. This sample was included in a study of identical twins (dated by TCRdb to the mid-2010s). Study-level background: To test whether fetal clonotypes persist, the study used deep sequencing on TCR alpha and beta repertoires from monozygotic twins, unrelated adults of various ages, and cord blood. Replicate twin experiments were performed at different times using different library preparation protocols to rule out contamination.

Every donor was a healthy Caucasian. Three pairs of female monozygotic twins, all aged roughly 18 to 29 years, made up the twin cohort. CD4+ and CD8+ T cell populations were isolated with positive isolation kits from Invitrogen. To prepare the library, 5' RACE was applied. The reads were generated on an Illumina HiSeq 2000. A universal primer binding site was added through template switching, and the final cDNA carried a unique molecular identifier so that TCR cDNA molecules could be counted accurately. Specific primers in the conserved constant-segment region were used to synthesize first-strand cDNA for the TCR alpha and beta chains. To control for contamination, every cDNA library was double barcoded, receiving both a SMART-Mk sample barcode and Illumina barcodes. TruSeq adapter sequences along with Illumina sample barcodes were introduced in two successive PCR steps. The Illumina HiSeq platform was used with custom primers to sequence TCR alpha and beta cDNA libraries. On the study's bioinformatics: Raw reads were processed with MiGEC to extract unique molecular identifiers, and MiXCR was used to determine CDR3 positions. For each individual, recombination models were inferred using an EM algorithm with the repgenHMM and IGoR tools. Shared clonotypes were analyzed with the tcR package in R, and sharing was normalized by the product of cloneset sizes. To study raw recombination free of thymic and clonal selection effects, out-of-frame nonproductive sequences were analyzed. TCRdb passed the public sequencing reads through fastp at Q25 and MiXCR, retaining productive beta sequences. When rows share a CDR3 protein, they turn into one entry using the most common DNA and genes. The V and J calls here are based on TCRdb, not the publication. For this sample there are some 320,000 distinct CDR3 sequences; roughly 12% appear just once. About 7% of the sample is held by the ten biggest clonotypes.

Study-wide conclusions, independent of this receptor: Abundant cord blood beta clonotypes carried fewer insertions; young adult naive repertoires showed a weaker similar trend, while memory repertoires showed none. Compared with coincidental sharing between unrelated individuals, out-of-frame TCR alpha sequences shared between twins had an excess of sequences with low generation probability. Conclusions relied on cross-sectional statistical analysis, since the same donors could not be followed over many years. Invariant T cells such as MAIT and iNKT could partly confound zero-insertion analyses, although diverse VJ usage argued against such confounding for most clonotypes. Out-of-frame TCR alpha sharing in monozygotic twins was systematically underestimated by recombination models, whereas sharing between unrelated individuals was in agreement with the recombination models. The excess sharing between twins in beta out-of-frame sequences was weaker because fewer shared sequences reduced the signal-to-noise ratio.

Trimming takes 0 bases from V and 6 bases from J, and the germline ends sit 8 bases apart. According to the germline V gene, CDR1 reads SGHRS and CDR2 reads YFSETQ. The CDR3 measures 13 amino acids from cysteine to phenylalanine. The DNA shown is the 39-base CDR3, in frame from base 1. The data were also submitted as part of a second study, on yellow fever vaccine responses in identical twins. The second study's paper adds: According to the authors, in identical twins the way T cells responded to vaccination appeared partly convergent and partly personalized. In the study, vaccine-responding T cell clones were precisely tracked in identical twins.

This clonotype originated in a woman aged 18 to 35 in good health. Sequencing used CD8+ T cells sorted from blood. The chain is encoded by TRBV5-1 joined to TRBJ2-3, with no reliable assignment of the D segment. The DNA reads as follows: TGCGCCAGCAGCTTGGAAGTAGGGGATACGCAGTATTTT. This encodes CASSLEVGDTQYF.